Shown below are 21 T cell receptor beta chains from a single sample sequenced in a study of blood T cell repertoires in COVID-19. The method was immunoSEQ multiplex PCR; TCRdb's version includes in-frame clones alone and lacks a portion of them. The sample carries 200,000 to 250,000 clones, roughly 84% recorded once. The sequenced material came from peripheral blood. These receptors all stem from an elderly woman with acute or convalescent COVID-19.

This clone was recorded once. The chain couples TRBV19 to TRBJ1-2; the D is unclear. The CDR3 contains 13 residues. Germline CDR1 LNHDA, CDR2 SQIVND (reference sequence). Trimming took off 7 bases at V and 3 bases at J, with 12 bases between the two ends. CDR3 protein: CASKDILYYGYTF. The CDR3 nucleotides are TGTGCCAGTAAAGATATTCTATACTATGGCTACACCTTC.

This chain connects TRBV6-4 to TRBJ2-3; D possibly corresponds to TRBD2 (5 bases). This CDR3 contains 15 residues. Between the trimmed V and J ends, which lost 2 bases and 4 bases, there was a span of 13 bases. CDR1 and CDR2 from the germline V gene are MRHNA and SNTAGT. The CDR3 sequence is CASSDTGYTADTQYF. DNA of the CDR3: TGTGCCAGCAGTGACACGGGATATACGGCAGATACGCAGTATTTT.

The chain uses TRBV10-3 and TRBJ2-2, with 9 bases identical to TRBD2. The CDR3 spans 14 residues. Trimming at V came to 3 bases and at J to 6 bases, leaving 2 bases not matched to a gene. Germline CDR1 reads ENHRY; CDR2 reads SYGVKD. The CDR3 DNA follows: TGTGCCATCAGTGACCTAGCGGGGTCCGGGGAGCTGTTTTTT. Protein sequence: CAISDLAGSGELFF.

The chain combines TRBV6-6 with TRBJ1-1, with 8 bases matching TRBD1. Germline assignment: CDR1 MNHNY and CDR2 SVGAGI (reference sequence). V shed 7 bases and J 5 bases; nucleotides not matched to a gene: 0. CDR3 length: 11 amino acids. The chain's CDR3 is CASNRGTEAFF. CDR3 nucleotides: TGTGCCAGCAACAGGGGGACTGAAGCTTTCTTT.

The V gene is TRBV6-4, the J gene TRBJ2-2, with D uncertain. The germline V gene encodes CDR1 MRHNA and CDR2 SNTAGT. Deletions cut 4 bases from V and 0 bases from J, with 9 bases between. The CDR3 has 15 amino acids. CDR3 DNA: TGTGCCAGCAGTGGATCAGGAACGAACACCGGGGAGCTGTTTTTT. This encodes CASSGSGTNTGELFF.

This clone was picked up one time. The chain recombines TRBV5-1 with TRBJ2-3; tentatively, D is TRBD1 (5 bases). The germline V gene encodes CDR1 SGHRS and CDR2 YFSETQ. This CDR3 has 15 residues. The V end was cut by 0 bases, the J end by 2 bases, with 10 bases between. The CDR3 loop is CASSLGEGVTDTQYF. The CDR3 DNA is TGCGCCAGCAGCTTGGGTGAAGGGGTCACAGATACGCAGTATTTT.

The V and J genes are TRBV19 and TRBJ2-3; 7 bases match TRBD2. Germline V CDR1 and CDR2: LNHDA, SQIVND (reference sequence). J lost 3 bases, V lost 3 bases, and 3 bases had no gene match. The CDR3 consists of 14 residues. The CDR3 loop reads CASSIQRGTDTQYF. CDR3 DNA: TGTGCCAGTAGTATCCAGCGGGGTACAGATACGCAGTATTTT. Variable domain in full (rest from reference TRBV19 and TRBJ2-3): DGGITQSPKYLFRKEGQNVTLSCEQNLNHDAMYWYRQDPGQGLRLIYYSQIVNDFQKGDIAEGYSVSREKKESFPLTVTSAQKNPTAFYLCASSIQRGTDTQYFGPGTRLTVL.

In its sample, this clone was seen many times. This rearrangement joins TRBV7-3 to TRBJ2-2; D might be TRBD2 (5 bases). The CDR3 covers 16 residues. Trimming stripped 5 bases from V and 6 bases from J, with 19 bases between. Per the germline V gene, CDR1 is SGHTA and CDR2 is FQGTGA. The DNA of the CDR3 is TGTGCCAGCAGCCCAAGGCCGGGGTCCGGGGCCGGGGAGCTGTTTTTT. Residues: CASSPRPGSGAGELFF.

This clone occurred a few times. The genes are TRBV12-5 and TRBJ1-6, with TRBD1 matching over 7 bases. V shed 1 base, J shed 10 bases, and the junction held 4 bases outside the gene matches. Germline V gene lookup returns CDR1 LGHNT and CDR2 FRNRAP. The CDR3 consists of 14 residues. In nucleotides, the CDR3 is TGTGCTAGTGGTTTGGAAGGGGGCAAATCACCCCTCCACTTT. Encoded protein: CASGLEGGKSPLHF.

The genes are TRBV3-1 (or the pseudogene TRBV3-2) and TRBJ1-2; 10 nucleotides align to TRBD1. This CDR3 has 15 amino acids. Trimming took 1 base from V and 8 from J; bases not matched to a gene: 7. CDR1 and CDR2 (germline): LGHDT, YNNKEL (reference sequence). Here the CDR3 reads CASSQVRTGGRGYTF. The CDR3 nucleotides are TGTGCCAGCAGCCAAGTGCGGACAGGGGGGAGAGGCTACACCTTC.

This sequence joins TRBV7-6 and TRBJ1-4, with D tentatively TRBD1 (5 bases). Trimming cost V 2 bases and J 7 bases, with 17 bases left between them. This CDR3 has 16 residues. Germline V gene data show CDR1 as SGHVS and CDR2 as FNYEAQ. This CDR3 is CASSLTGTSRGEKLFF. In nucleotides, the CDR3 is TGTGCCAGCAGCTTAACCGGGACTTCCCGAGGTGAAAAACTGTTTTTT.

This clone was seen only a few times. This chain uses TRBV7-2 with TRBJ2-3; TRBD1 matches 10 bases. Germline V CDR1 and CDR2: SGHTA, FQGNSA. The CDR3 is 16 residues long. V was pared by 4 bases and J by 2 bases, with 6 bases of the junction left unmatched. DNA for the CDR3: TGTGCCAGCAGCTATCGGACAGGGGGAATCACAGATACGCAGTATTTT. Amino acids: CASSYRTGGITDTQYF. Full variable domain (rest looked up from reference TRBV7-2 and TRBJ2-3): GAGVSQSPSNKVTEKGKDVELRCDPISGHTALYWYRQSLGQGLEFLIYFQGNSAPDKSGLPSDRFSAERTGGSVSTLTIQRTQQEDSAVYLCASSYRTGGITDTQYFGPGTRLTVL.

This clone came up once. This rearrangement joins TRBV19 to TRBJ1-1; the D gene is possibly TRBD1 (5 bases). Germline CDR1 reads LNHDA; CDR2 reads SQIVND (reference sequence). CDR3 length: 14 residues. Trimming removed 4 bases from V and 6 bases from J, with 15 bases in between. DNA of the CDR3: TGTGCCAGTAGTACCCTGATCCAGGGCGCTGAAGCTTTCTTT. This translates into CASSTLIQGAEAFF. The variable domain in full, with the rest retrieved from reference TRBV19 and TRBJ1-1, is DGGITQSPKYLFRKEGQNVTLSCEQNLNHDAMYWYRQDPGQGLRLIYYSQIVNDFQKGDIAEGYSVSREKKESFPLTVTSAQKNPTAFYLCASSTLIQGAEAFFGQGTRLTVV.

The V gene is TRBV7-8, the J gene TRBJ1-2; TRBD1 matches at 10 bases. Unmatched junction bases numbered 9, after V lost 5 bases and J lost 6 bases. In germline, CDR1 is SGHVS, CDR2 FQNEAQ. The CDR3 length is 15 residues. CDR3 DNA: TGTGCCAGCAGCGGATCCGGGACAGGGGACAATGGCTACACCTTC. Amino acids: CASSGSGTGDNGYTF.

The CDR3: CSVRRQGADYGYTF. The CDR3 DNA is TGCAGCGTGCGGAGACAGGGGGCGGACTATGGCTACACCTTC. This chain links TRBV29-1 with TRBJ1-2; 10 bases are shared with TRBD1. Germline CDR1 SQVTM, CDR2 ANQGSEA. The V gene end was trimmed by 6 bases and the J gene end by 3 bases; junction bases not matched to a gene: 7. CDR3 length: 14 amino acids.

V gene TRBV28 combines with J gene TRBJ1-2, with D possibly TRBD1 on 5 matching bases. V lost 7 bases and J lost 8, with 26 bases in between. CDR1 and CDR2 (germline): MDHEN, SYDVKM. CDR3 length: 16 amino acids. CDR3 in DNA: TGTGCCAGCACCTCGCTCGAGGGACTTCCCCAGCGGGGCTACACCTTC. Its translation: CASTSLEGLPQRGYTF.

This chain links TRBV2 with TRBJ2-7; a possible D gene is TRBD1 (6 bases). Germline V lookup: CDR1 SNHLY, CDR2 FYNNEI. This CDR3 is 14 amino acids long. Trimming left V 2 bases short and J 4 bases short, with 12 bases between. DNA of the CDR3: TGTGCCAGCAGTGAAAACAACAGGGAATACGAGCAGTACTTC. It codes for CASSENNREYEQYF.

V usage is TRBV3-1 (or the pseudogene TRBV3-2) and J usage is TRBJ2-5; TRBD2 matches 11 bases. J gave up 5 bases and V 7 bases, and 9 bases lay outside the gene matches. The CDR3 is 15 residues long. Germline lookup yields CDR1 LGHDT and CDR2 YNNKEL (reference sequence). The CDR3 protein is CASNLLAGDAETQYF. In nucleotides, the CDR3 is TGTGCCAGCAACCTACTAGCGGGGGATGCGGAGACCCAGTACTTC.

The J gene is TRBJ2-7, the V gene TRBV29-1; 10 positions agree with TRBD1. Germline loops: CDR1 SQVTM, CDR2 ANQGSEA. This CDR3 has 13 amino acids. V lost 1 base, J lost 5 bases, and 2 bases stayed unmatched. The CDR3 is CSVEATGGDEQYF. The DNA of the CDR3 is TGCAGCGTTGAAGCGACAGGGGGCGACGAGCAGTACTTC.

This clone has just one count. The chain couples TRBV3-1 (or the pseudogene TRBV3-2) to TRBJ2-1; 9 bases map to TRBD2. The CDR3 consists of 16 residues. CDR1 is LGHDT, CDR2 YNNKEL, per germline (reference sequence). The V and J ends lost 1 base and 5 bases, in that order; junction bases with no gene match: 6. This CDR3 is CASSQVLAGIHNEQFF. In DNA, the CDR3 is TGTGCCAGCAGCCAAGTGCTAGCGGGGATTCACAATGAGCAGTTCTTC.

The V and J genes are TRBV4-2 and TRBJ2-3; 12 bases align to TRBD2. Trimming cost V 2 bases and J 6 bases; bases outside gene matches: 6. The CDR3 runs to 16 residues. Per germline, CDR1 LGHNA and CDR2 YNFKEQ. CDR3 sequence (DNA): TGTGCCAGCAGCCAAACCCTAGCGGGGGGGCAGGATACGCAGTATTTT. Its protein product is CASSQTLAGGQDTQYF.